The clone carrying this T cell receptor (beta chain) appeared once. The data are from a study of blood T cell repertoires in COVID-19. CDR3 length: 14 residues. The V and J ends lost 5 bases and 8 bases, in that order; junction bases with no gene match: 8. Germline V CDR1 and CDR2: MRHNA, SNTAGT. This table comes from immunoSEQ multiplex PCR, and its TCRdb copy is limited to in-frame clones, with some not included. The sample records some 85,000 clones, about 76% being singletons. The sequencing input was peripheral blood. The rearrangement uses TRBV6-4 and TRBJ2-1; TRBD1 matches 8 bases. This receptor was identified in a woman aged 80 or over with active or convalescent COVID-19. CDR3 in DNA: TGTGCCAGCAGTCGGACAGGGAGGATGGATGAGCAGTTCTTC. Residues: CASSRTGRMDEQFF.